This TCR beta chain is from a study of T cells in localized non-small cell lung cancer. Study-wide findings and caveats: A median approximately 57 of the top 100 tumor clones appeared in adjacent lung. Owing to sequencing of a solitary tumor region, heterogeneity cannot be discounted. Uninvolved adjacent lung had more T cell clonality than any other tissue, topping tumor. There was an association of higher blood T cell density with longer overall survival.

The data were produced by immunoSEQ multiplex PCR, yet TCRdb's version contains in-frame clones alone and is incomplete. The sample has fewer than 45,000 clones, about 88% seen once. This CDR3 comprises 14 residues. V lost 2 bases to trimming and J lost 0 bases, with 6 bases between them. The germline V gene has CDR1 LNHDA and CDR2 SQIVND (reference sequence). Comment on this clone: No antigen is known for it.

This sequence joins TRBV19 and TRBJ2-3, with D hard to call. The sample here was peripheral blood, taken before any cancer treatment. The receptor was isolated from a woman aged 18-55 years with stage III lung adenocarcinoma. The CDR3 bases are TGTGCCAGTAGTATATCAGACAGCACAGATACGCAGTATTTT. It codes for CASSISDSTDTQYF.